In this sample, the clone carrying this T cell receptor beta chain turned up once. The CDR3 loop spans 15 amino acids. Germline CDR1 is MNHEY and CDR2 is SVGAGI. The V segment lost 6 bases and the J segment 3 bases; nucleotides outside the gene matches: 4. Original processing methods: From reference gene primer amplification, estimates of nucleated cell counts were derived. Assay: immunoSEQ multiplex PCR; the TCRdb copy retains only in-frame clones and omits some. V, J and clone size derive from that table, while D and trimming were established from the DNA sequence. The profile shows some 200,000 clones, roughly 80% of them singletons. This sample is drawn from a study of blood T cell repertoires in COVID-19. Study background: Samples of COVID-19 (acute and convalescent) were obtained from the United States, Italy and Spain. In each case, the material was cDNA or gDNA derived from T cells, B-cell-depleted T cells, or PBMCs.

Sequenced material: peripheral blood. The receptor comes from a human donor with acute or convalescent COVID-19. The donor label of this sample is uncertain. This chain links TRBV6-5 with TRBJ2-1; 11 positions match TRBD2. The CDR3 here is CASSRLAGNYNEQFF. CDR3 DNA sequence: TGTGCCAGCAGCCGACTAGCGGGAAACTACAATGAGCAGTTCTTC.